This record covers a single TCR beta chain. Antigen specificity is unknown. At one end, the junction sequence differs from germline, possibly due to a read error. This sample was included in a study of blood T cells in healthy people across ages. Broader study findings: The recorded TCR beta diversity per million T cells decreased in a roughly linear manner with age. Aged donors had fewer naive CD4+ cells and lower diversity than long-lived donors. There was a strong correlation between TCR beta diversity and naive T cell percentage.

Next came a second PCR, run for about 6 to 12 cycles, which used a sample-barcoded 5' primer along with a J-beta primer mix. Each cDNA molecule was tagged by a template-switch adaptor that had 12 random nucleotides. MiXCR, run by TCRdb on the 5' RACE reads, gives a single entry per CDR3 protein. Altogether about 1,500,000 distinct CDR3 sequences are present, 35% to 45% being singletons, with the ten largest covering roughly 7.7%. The clonotype comes from a woman younger than 35 in good health. Material for sequencing was blood.

CDR3 DNA: TGCGCCAGCAGCTTATCGCAGGGCCAAAAGACCCAGTACTTC. This encodes CASSLSQGQKTQYF. The chain combines TRBV5-1 with TRBJ2-5, with D perhaps matching TRBD1 (5 bases). Germline lookup yields CDR1 SGHRS and CDR2 YFSETQ. This CDR3 has 14 residues.